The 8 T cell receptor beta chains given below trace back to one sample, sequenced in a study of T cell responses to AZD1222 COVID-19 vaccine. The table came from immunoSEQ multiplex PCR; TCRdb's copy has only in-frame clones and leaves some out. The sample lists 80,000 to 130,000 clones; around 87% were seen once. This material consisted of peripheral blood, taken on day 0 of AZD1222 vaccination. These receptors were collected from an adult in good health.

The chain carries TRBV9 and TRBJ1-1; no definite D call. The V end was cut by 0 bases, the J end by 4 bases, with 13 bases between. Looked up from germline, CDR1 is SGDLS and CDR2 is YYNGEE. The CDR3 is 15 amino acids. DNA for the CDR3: TGTGCCAGCAGCGTAGGGGTTATTTTCGGCACTGAAGCTTTCTTT. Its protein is CASSVGVIFGTEAFF.

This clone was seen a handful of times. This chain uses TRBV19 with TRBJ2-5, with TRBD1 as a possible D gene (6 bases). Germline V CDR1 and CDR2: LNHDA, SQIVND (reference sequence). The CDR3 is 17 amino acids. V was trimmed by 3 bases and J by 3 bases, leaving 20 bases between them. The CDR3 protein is CASSIPPGQGHKETQYF. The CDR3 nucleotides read TGTGCCAGTAGTATCCCGCCGGGTCAGGGACATAAAGAGACCCAGTACTTC.

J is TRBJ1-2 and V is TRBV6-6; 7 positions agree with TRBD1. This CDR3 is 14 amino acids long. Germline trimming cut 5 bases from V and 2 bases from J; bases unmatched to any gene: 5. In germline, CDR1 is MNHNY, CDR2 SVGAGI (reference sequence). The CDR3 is CASSRIQGNYGYTF. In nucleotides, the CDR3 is TGTGCCAGCAGTCGGATACAGGGGAACTATGGCTACACCTTC.

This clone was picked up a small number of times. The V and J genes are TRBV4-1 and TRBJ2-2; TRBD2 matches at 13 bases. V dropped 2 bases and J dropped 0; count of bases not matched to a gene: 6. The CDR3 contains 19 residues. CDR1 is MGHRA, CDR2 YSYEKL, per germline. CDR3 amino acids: CASSQLGLAGWTNTGELFF. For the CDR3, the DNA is TGCGCCAGCAGCCAATTGGGACTAGCGGGGTGGACGAACACCGGGGAGCTGTTTTTT.

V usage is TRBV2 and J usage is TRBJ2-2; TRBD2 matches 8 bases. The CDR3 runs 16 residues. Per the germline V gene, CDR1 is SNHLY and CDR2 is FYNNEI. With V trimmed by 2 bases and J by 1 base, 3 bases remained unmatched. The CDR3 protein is CASSELSGGNTGELFF. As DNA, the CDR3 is TGTGCCAGCAGTGAACTCAGCGGGGGGAACACCGGGGAGCTGTTTTTT.

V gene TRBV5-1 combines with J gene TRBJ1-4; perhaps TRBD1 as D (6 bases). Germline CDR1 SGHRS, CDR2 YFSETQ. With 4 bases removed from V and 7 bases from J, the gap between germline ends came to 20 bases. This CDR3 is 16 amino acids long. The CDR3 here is CASSAQGGPPGEKLFF. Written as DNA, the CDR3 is TGCGCCAGCAGCGCACAGGGCGGCCCCCCGGGTGAAAAACTGTTTTTT.

The CDR3, as DNA: TGTGCCAGCAGCTTCTACAGCGGGGGGAGGGACGGGGAGCTGTTTTTT. Amino acid sequence: CASSFYSGGRDGELFF. The V and J genes are TRBV7-2 and TRBJ2-2; 9 bases are shared with TRBD2. The junction had 9 bases not matched to a gene; V was cut back by 3 bases and J by 7 bases. The CDR3 spans 16 residues. The germline gives CDR1 SGHTA, CDR2 FQGNSA.

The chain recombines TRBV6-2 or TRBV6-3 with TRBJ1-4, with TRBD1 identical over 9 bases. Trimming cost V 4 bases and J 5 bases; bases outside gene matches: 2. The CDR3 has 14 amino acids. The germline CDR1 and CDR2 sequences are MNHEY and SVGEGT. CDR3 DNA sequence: TGTGCCAGCAGTTCCGACAGGGGGAATGAAAAACTGTTTTTT. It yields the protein CASSSDRGNEKLFF.